This TCR beta chain was recorded in a study of blood T cell repertoires in COVID-19. Trimming left V 3 bases short and J 1 base short, with 11 bases between. Germline V gives CDR1 KGHDR, CDR2 SFDVKD. The length of the CDR3 is 15 residues. Only in-frame clones appear in the TCRdb table, and some are missing; sequencing was by immunoSEQ multiplex PCR. The sample holds 100,000 to 120,000 clones, about 87% seen once. V is TRBV24-1 and J is TRBJ2-5; tentative D call: TRBD1 (6 bases). This TCR derives from a woman between 50 and 59 years old with acute or convalescent COVID-19. The sequenced material came from peripheral blood. The CDR3 DNA reads as TGTGCCACCAGTGATGGGGGCAGAATCCAAGAGACCCAGTACTTC. Its translation is CATSDGGRIQETQYF.